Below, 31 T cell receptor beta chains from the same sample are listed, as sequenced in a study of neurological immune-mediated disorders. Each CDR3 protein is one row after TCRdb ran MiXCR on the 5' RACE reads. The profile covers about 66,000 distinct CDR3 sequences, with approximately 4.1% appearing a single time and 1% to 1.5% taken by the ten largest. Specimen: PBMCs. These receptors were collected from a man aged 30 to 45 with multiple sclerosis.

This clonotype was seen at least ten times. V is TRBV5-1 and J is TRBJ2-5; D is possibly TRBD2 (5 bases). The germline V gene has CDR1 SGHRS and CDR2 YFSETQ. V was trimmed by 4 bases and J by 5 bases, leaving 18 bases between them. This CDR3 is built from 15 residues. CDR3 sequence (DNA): TGCGCCAGCAGCAACGGACTTGACCCCGCGGAGACCCAGTACTTC. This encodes CASSNGLDPAETQYF.

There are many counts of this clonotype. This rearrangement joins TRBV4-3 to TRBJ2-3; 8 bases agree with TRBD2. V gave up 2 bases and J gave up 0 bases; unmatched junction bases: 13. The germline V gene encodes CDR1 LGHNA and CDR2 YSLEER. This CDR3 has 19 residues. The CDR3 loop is CASSQWRFGGGTSTDTQYF. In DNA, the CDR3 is TGCGCCAGCAGCCAATGGAGATTTGGCGGGGGGACCAGCACAGATACGCAGTATTTT.

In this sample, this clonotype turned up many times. This CDR3 reads CAWGNRGVSGNTIYF. CDR3 in DNA: TGTGCCTGGGGTAACAGGGGGGTCTCTGGAAACACCATATATTTT. The rearrangement joins TRBV30 to TRBJ1-3, with 8 bases lining up with TRBD1. The CDR3 spans 15 residues. Trimming cost V 5 bases and J 0 bases; bases outside gene matches: 6. Germline loops: CDR1 GTSNPN, CDR2 SVGIG (reference sequence).

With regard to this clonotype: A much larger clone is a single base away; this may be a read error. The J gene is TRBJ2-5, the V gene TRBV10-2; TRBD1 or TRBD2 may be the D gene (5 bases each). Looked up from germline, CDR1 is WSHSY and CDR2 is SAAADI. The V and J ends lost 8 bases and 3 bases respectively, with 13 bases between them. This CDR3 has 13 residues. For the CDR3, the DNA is TGCGCCAGCGGGGGAAAGGGGAAAGAGACCCAGTACTTC. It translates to CASGGKGKETQYF.

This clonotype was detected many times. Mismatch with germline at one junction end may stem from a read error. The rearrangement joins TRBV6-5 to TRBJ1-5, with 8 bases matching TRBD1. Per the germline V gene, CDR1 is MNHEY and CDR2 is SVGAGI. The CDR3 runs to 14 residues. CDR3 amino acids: CASSDSGGYQPQHF. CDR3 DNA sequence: TGTGCCAGCAGTGACTCAGGGGGCTATCAGCCCCAGCATTTT.

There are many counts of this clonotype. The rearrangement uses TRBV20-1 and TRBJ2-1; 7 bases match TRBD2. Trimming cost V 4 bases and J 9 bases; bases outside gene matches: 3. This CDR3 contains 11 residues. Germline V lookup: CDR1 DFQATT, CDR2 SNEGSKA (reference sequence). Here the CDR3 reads CSATGGVEQFF. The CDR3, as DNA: TGCAGTGCTACGGGGGGTGTTGAGCAGTTCTTC.

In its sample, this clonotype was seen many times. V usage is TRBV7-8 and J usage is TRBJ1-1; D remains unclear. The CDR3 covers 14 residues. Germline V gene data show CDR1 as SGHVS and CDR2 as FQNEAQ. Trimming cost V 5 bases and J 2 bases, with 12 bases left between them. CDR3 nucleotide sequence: TGTGCCAGCAGCCCATCTGGTAGAAACACTGAAGCTTTCTTT. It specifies CASSPSGRNTEAFF.

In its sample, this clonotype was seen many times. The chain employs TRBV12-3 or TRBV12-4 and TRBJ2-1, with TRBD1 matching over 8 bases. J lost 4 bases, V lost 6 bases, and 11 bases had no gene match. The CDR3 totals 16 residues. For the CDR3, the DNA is TGTGCCAGCAGCCATCAGGGGGCCCCACTTTACAATGAGCAGTTCTTC. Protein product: CASSHQGAPLYNEQFF.

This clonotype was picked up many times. CDR3 sequence reads: CAISLTDLNTEAFF. CDR3 DNA sequence: TGTGCCATCAGTCTAACAGATTTGAACACTGAAGCTTTCTTT. The chain joins TRBV10-3 to TRBJ1-1; D is unclear. V shed 5 bases and J shed 0 bases, with 10 bases lying between them. Germline CDR1 ENHRY, CDR2 SYGVKD. This CDR3 spans 14 amino acids.

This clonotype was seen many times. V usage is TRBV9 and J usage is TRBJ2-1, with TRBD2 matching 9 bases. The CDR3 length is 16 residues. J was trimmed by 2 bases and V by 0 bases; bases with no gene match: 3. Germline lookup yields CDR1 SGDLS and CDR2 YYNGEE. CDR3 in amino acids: CASSVAQRGAYNEQFF. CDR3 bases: TGTGCCAGCAGCGTAGCTCAGCGGGGGGCCTACAATGAGCAGTTCTTC.

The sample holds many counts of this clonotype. DNA for the CDR3: TGCGCCAGTAGCCGGGACTCTGGAAACACCATATATTTT. Encoded protein: CASSRDSGNTIYF. This chain connects TRBV10-1 to TRBJ1-3; no clear D. This CDR3 has 13 residues. V was shortened by 9 bases and J by 0 bases, with 9 bases between the two germline ends. Per germline, CDR1 WNHNN and CDR2 SYGVQD (reference sequence).

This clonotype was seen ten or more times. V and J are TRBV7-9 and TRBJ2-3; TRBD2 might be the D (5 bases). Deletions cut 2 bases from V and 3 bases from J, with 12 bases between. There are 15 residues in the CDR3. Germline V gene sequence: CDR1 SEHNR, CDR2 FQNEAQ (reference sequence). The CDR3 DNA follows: TGTGCCAGCAGCTTAAGCCGGGGAGCTACAGATACGCAGTATTTT. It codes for CASSLSRGATDTQYF.

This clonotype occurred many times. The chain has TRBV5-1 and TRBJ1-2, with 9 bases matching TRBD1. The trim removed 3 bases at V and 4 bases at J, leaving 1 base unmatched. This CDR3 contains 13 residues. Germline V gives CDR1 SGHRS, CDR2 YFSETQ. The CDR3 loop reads CASSSTGGYGYTF. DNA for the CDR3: TGCGCCAGCAGCTCGACAGGGGGCTATGGCTACACCTTC. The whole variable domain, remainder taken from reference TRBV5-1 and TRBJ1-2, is KAGVTQTPRYLIKTRGQQVTLSCSPISGHRSVSWYQQTPGQGLQFLFEYFSETQRNKGNFPGRFSGRQFSNSRSEMNVSTLELGDSALYLCASSSTGGYGYTFGSGTRLTVV.

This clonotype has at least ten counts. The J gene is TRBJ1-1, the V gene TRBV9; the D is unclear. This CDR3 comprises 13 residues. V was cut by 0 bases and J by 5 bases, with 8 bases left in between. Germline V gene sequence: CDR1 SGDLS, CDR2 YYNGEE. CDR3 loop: CASSVGVGTEAFF. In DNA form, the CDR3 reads TGTGCCAGCAGCGTAGGTGTGGGGACTGAAGCTTTCTTT.

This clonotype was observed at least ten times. The CDR3 DNA follows: TGTGCCAGCAGCGCAAGTAGCGGGACGACCTACGAGCAGTACTTC. This sequence encodes CASSASSGTTYEQYF. J is TRBJ2-7 and V is TRBV9; the match to TRBD2 covers 8 bases. The CDR3 totals 15 residues. CDR1 and CDR2 from the germline V gene are SGDLS and YYNGEE. V lost 3 bases and J lost 2; bases outside the gene matches: 7. The full variable domain, its missing parts supplied by reference TRBV9 and TRBJ2-7, is DSGVTQTPKHLITATGQRVTLRCSPRSGDLSVYWYQQSLDQGLQFLIQYYNGEERAKGNILERFSAQQFPDLHSELNLSSLELGDSALYFCASSASSGTTYEQYFGPGTRLTVT.

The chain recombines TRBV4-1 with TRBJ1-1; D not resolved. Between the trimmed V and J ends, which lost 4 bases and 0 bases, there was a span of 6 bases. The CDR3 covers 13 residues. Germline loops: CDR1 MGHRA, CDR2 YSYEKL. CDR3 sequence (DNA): TGCGCCAGCAGCCTCCACTTGAACACTGAAGCTTTCTTT. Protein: CASSLHLNTEAFF.

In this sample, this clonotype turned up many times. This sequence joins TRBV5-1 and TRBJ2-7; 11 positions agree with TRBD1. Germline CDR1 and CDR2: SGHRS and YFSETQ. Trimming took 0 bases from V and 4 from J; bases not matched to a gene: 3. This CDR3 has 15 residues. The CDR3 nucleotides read TGCGCCAGCAGCTTGGACGGGACAGGGGGATACGAGCAGTACTTC. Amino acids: CASSLDGTGGYEQYF.

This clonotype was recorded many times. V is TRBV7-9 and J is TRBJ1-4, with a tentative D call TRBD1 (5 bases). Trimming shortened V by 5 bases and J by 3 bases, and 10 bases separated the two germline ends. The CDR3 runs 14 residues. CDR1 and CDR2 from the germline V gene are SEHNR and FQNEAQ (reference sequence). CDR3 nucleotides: TGTGCCAGCAGCGGAGGGGTATCTAATGAAAAACTGTTTTTT. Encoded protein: CASSGGVSNEKLFF.

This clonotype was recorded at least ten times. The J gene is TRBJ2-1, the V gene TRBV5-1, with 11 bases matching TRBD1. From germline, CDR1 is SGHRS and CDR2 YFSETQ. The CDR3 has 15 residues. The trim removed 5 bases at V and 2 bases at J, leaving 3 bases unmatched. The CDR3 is CASRSGQGAYNEQFF. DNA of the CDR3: TGCGCCAGCAGATCGGGACAGGGGGCCTACAATGAGCAGTTCTTC.

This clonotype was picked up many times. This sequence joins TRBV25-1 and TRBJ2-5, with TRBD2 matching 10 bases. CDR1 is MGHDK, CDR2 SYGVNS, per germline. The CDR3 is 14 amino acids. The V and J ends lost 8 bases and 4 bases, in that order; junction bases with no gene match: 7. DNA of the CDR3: TGTGCCAGCGGCAGCGGGGGGGCCGGAGAGACCCAGTACTTC. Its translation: CASGSGGAGETQYF.

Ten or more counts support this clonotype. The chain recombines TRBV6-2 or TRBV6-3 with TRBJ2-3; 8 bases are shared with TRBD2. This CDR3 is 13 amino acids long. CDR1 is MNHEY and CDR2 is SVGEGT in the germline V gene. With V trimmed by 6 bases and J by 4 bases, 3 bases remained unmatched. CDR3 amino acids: CASRRGAADTQYF. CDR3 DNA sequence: TGTGCCAGCAGGCGGGGGGCCGCAGATACGCAGTATTTT.

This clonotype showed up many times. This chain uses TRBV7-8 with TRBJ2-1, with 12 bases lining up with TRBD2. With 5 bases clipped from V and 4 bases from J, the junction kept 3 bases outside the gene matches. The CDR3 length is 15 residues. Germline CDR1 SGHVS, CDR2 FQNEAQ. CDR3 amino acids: CASSKLAGGYNEQFF. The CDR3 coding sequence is TGTGCCAGCAGCAAACTAGCGGGGGGATACAATGAGCAGTTCTTC.

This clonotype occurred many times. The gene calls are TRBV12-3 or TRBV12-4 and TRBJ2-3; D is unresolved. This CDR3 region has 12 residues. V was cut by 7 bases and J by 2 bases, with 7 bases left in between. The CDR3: CASMGNTDTQYF. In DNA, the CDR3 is TGTGCCAGCATGGGAAACACAGATACGCAGTATTTT.

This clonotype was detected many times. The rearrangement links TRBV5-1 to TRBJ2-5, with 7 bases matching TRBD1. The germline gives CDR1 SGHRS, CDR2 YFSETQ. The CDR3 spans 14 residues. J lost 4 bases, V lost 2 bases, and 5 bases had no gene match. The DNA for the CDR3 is TGCGCCAGCAGCTTCTTCACAGGGGTAGAGACCCAGTACTTC. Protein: CASSFFTGVETQYF.

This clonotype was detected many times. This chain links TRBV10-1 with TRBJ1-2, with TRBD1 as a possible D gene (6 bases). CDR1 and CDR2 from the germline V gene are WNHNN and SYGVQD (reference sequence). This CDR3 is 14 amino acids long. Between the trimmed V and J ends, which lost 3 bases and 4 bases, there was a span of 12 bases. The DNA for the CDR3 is TGCGCCAGCAGTGATAACGAGGGGGTCTATGGCTACACCTTC. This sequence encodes CASSDNEGVYGYTF.

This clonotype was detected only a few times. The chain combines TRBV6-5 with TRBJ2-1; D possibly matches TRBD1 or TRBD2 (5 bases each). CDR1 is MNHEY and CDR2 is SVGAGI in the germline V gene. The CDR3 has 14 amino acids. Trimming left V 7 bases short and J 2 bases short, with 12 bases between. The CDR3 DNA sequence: TGTGCCAGCAAGGGACCTTATCCCTACAATGAGCAGTTCTTC. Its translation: CASKGPYPYNEQFF.

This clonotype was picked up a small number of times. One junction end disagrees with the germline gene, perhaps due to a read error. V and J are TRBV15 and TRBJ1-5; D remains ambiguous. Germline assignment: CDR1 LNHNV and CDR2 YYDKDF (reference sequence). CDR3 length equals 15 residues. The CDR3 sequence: CATSRDKGLNQPQNF. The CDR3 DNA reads TGTGCCACCAGCAGAGATAAAGGTCTGAATCAGCCCCAGAATTTT.

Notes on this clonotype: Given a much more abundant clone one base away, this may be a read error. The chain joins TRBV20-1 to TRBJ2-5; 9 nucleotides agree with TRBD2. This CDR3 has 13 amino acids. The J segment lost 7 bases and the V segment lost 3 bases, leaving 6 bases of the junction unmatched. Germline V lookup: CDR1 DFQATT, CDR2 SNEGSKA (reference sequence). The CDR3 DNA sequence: TGCAGTGCTAGGGGGACTAGCAGACTGACCCAGTACTTC. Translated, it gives CSARGTSRLTQYF.

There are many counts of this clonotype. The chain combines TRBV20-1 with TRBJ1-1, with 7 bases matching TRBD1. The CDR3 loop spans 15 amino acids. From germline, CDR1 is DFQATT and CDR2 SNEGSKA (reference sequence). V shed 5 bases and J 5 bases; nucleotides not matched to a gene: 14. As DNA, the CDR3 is TGCAGTGCTCCGTCAGGGGGGTCTTTGGGTACTGAAGCTTTCTTT. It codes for CSAPSGGSLGTEAFF.

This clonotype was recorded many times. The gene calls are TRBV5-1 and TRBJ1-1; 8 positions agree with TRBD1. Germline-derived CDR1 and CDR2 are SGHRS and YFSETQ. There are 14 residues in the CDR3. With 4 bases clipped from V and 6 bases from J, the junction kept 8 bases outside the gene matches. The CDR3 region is CASSAGQGSPEAFF. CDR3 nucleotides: TGCGCCAGCAGCGCCGGACAGGGTTCTCCTGAAGCTTTCTTT.

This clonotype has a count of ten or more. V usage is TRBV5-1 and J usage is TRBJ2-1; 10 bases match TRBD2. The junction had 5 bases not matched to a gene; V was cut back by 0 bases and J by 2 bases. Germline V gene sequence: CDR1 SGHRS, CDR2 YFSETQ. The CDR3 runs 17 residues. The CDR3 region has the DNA TGCGCCAGCAGCTTGGAGCGGGGGGGCCTCGCCTACAATGAGCAGTTCTTC. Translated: CASSLERGGLAYNEQFF.